Following are 8 T cell receptor beta chains from one sample sequenced in a study of blood T cell repertoires in COVID-19. TCRdb's copy holds only in-frame clones and misses some; the assay was immunoSEQ multiplex PCR. Of approximately 120,000 clones detected, over 65% appear once; the ten largest clones hold around a sixth. Sequencing was performed on peripheral blood. The receptors were sampled from a woman aged 55-69 years with acute or convalescent COVID-19.

The rearrangement uses TRBV10-3 and TRBJ1-1; maybe TRBD1 (6 bases). V was cut by 11 bases and J by 4 bases, with 14 bases left in between. The CDR3 loop spans 12 amino acids. CDR1 ENHRY and CDR2 SYGVKD come from the germline V gene. CDR3 sequence reads: CAAAGGATEAFF. The CDR3 bases are TGTGCCGCGGCCGGGGGGGCCACTGAAGCTTTCTTT.

This clone was found a few times. V and J are TRBV19 and TRBJ2-1; 11 bases fit TRBD2. The germline V gene has CDR1 LNHDA and CDR2 SQIVND (reference sequence). The V and J ends lost 2 bases and 5 bases, in that order; junction bases with no gene match: 14. The CDR3 contains 19 residues. The CDR3 region is CASSIKGIAGGSINNEQFF. The CDR3, as DNA: TGTGCCAGTAGTATAAAGGGAATAGCGGGGGGGTCCATAAACAATGAGCAGTTCTTC.

This chain links TRBV27 with TRBJ2-7; D possibly corresponds to TRBD1 (6 bases). Germline lookup yields CDR1 MNHEY and CDR2 SMNVEV (reference sequence). The CDR3 runs to 14 residues. Trimming left V 4 bases short and J 9 bases short, with 19 bases between. CDR3 amino acids: CASSSEQGLFLQYF. CDR3 nucleotides: TGTGCCAGCAGTTCGGAACAGGGCCTTTTTTTGCAGTACTTC.

This clone has more than one count but fewer than ten. The gene calls are TRBV7-8 and TRBJ1-1; D gene uncertain. CDR3 size: 13 residues. Trimming removed 2 bases from V and 6 bases from J, with 10 bases in between. In germline, CDR1 is SGHVS, CDR2 FQNEAQ. The CDR3 DNA follows: TGTGCCAGCAGCTTATCGGAGAGGGCTGAAGCTTTCTTT. Amino acid sequence: CASSLSERAEAFF.

This chain joins TRBV3-1 (or the pseudogene TRBV3-2) and TRBJ2-1; the D gene is possibly TRBD2 (5 bases). The CDR3 has 13 amino acids. V lost 4 bases to trimming and J lost 6 bases, with 10 bases between them. Germline V gives CDR1 LGHDT, CDR2 YNNKEL (reference sequence). The CDR3 sequence: CASSPGLSNEQFF. The CDR3, as DNA: TGTGCCAGCAGCCCCGGACTGAGCAATGAGCAGTTCTTC.

This clone has just a few counts. The chain carries TRBV7-6 and TRBJ2-3; D gene ambiguous. There are 15 residues in the CDR3. The V end lost 1 base, the J end lost 0 bases, and 8 bases lay between the germline ends. CDR1 is SGHVS, CDR2 FNYEAQ, per germline. Here the CDR3 DNA reads TGTGCCAGCAGCTTAGGCGGAACTAGCACAGATACGCAGTATTTT. Translation: CASSLGGTSTDTQYF. The full variable domain, rest sourced from reference TRBV7-6 and TRBJ2-3, is GAGVSQSPRYKVTKRGQDVALRCDPISGHVSLYWYRQALGQGPEFLTYFNYEAQQDKSGLPNDRFSAERPEGSISTLTIQRTEQRDSAMYRCASSLGGTSTDTQYFGPGTRLTVL.

The genes are TRBV30 and TRBJ1-1; TRBD1 is a possible D gene (6 bases). The germline V and J ends were trimmed by 0 bases and 1 base, with 6 bases remaining between them. The germline V gene encodes CDR1 GTSNPN and CDR2 SVGIG (reference sequence). The CDR3 is 13 amino acids. CDR3 bases: TGTGCCTGGAGTGTACAGGGGAACACTGAAGCTTTCTTT. The encoded protein is CAWSVQGNTEAFF.

The chain is built from TRBV15 and TRBJ1-1; perhaps TRBD1 as D (5 bases). Germline CDR1 reads LNHNV; CDR2 reads YYDKDF (reference sequence). The CDR3 contains 13 residues. Deletions cut 7 bases from V and 2 bases from J, with 11 bases between. The DNA of the CDR3 is TGTGCCACCACCACGGACATCAACACTGAAGCTTTCTTT. Encoded protein: CATTTDINTEAFF.